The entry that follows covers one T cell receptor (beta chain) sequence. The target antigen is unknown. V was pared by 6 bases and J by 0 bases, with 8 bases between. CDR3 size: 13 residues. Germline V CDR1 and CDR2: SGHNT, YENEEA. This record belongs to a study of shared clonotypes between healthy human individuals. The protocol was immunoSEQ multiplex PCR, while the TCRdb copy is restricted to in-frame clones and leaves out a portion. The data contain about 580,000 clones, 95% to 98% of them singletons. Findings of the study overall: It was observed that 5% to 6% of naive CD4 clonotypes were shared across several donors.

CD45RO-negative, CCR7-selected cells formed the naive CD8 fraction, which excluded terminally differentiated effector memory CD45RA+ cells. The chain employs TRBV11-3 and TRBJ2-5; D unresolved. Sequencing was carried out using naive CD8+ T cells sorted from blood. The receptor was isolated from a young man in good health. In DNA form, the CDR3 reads TGTGCCAGCAGTCCACAGAACCAAGAGACCCAGTACTTC. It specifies CASSPQNQETQYF.